This paragraph covers one TCR beta chain sequence. No antigen is known for it. The sample holds no much larger clone one base away, and base qualities are not on file. Library generation was performed with the immunoSEQ multiplex PCR assay. TCRdb mirrors the immuneACCESS table, restricted to in-frame sequences. Some clones are absent from its copies; in checked studies, under half trace to an unresolved V gene, and the reason for the others is unknown. The sample yields around 100,000 clones; less than 95% were counted once. The leading ten clones occupy just over 0.75% of the sample. This record belongs to a study of T cell changes during pregnancy in multiple sclerosis (dated by TCRdb to about 2019). About the study as a whole: The study looked at changes in the T cell repertoire across pregnancy in women with multiple sclerosis.

This TCR was sampled from a female donor in good health, enrolled as a control in a pregnancy study. The specimen comprised peripheral blood, sampled in the second trimester of pregnancy.

The nucleotide sequence reads TGCGCCAGCAGGCTGCCAGGGCCGATAAATGAAAAACTGTTTTTT. Translated, it gives CASRLPGPINEKLFF. The sequence is built from TRBV10-2 and TRBJ1-4, and TRBD1 may be the D gene, going by 5 matching bases. Sequences WSHSY (CDR1) and SAAADI (CDR2) are obtained from the germline V gene. Trimming costs V 6 bases and J 5 bases, and their ends lie 16 bases apart. The CDR3 runs 15 residues from the cysteine to the phenylalanine. Of all the DNA, just the CDR3 is kept, 45 bases in frame from base 1.